This T cell receptor (beta chain) was identified during a study of T cells in narcolepsy. There are 12 residues in the CDR3. Germline V gene lookup returns CDR1 SGHAT and CDR2 FQNNGV. Deletions cut 7 bases from V and 7 bases from J, with 12 bases between. Clones were read by immunoSEQ multiplex PCR, and TCRdb kept only the in-frame ones, dropping some. The table has tens of thousands of clones, about four fifths seen once; the top ten hold over 0.95%. This TCR came from a human donor with narcolepsy. The rearrangement joins TRBV11-2 to TRBJ2-3; no firm D call. Sequenced: CD45RA- memory CD4+ T cells from PBMCs. The CDR3, as DNA: TGTGCCAGCAACAACCTCGCAAATACGCAGTATTTT. Its protein is CASNNLANTQYF.